The entry that follows covers one T cell receptor (beta chain) sequence. Its antigen is unidentified. This sample was taken from a study of graft-versus-host responses after intestinal transplantation. About the study: Recipients got multivisceral, liver-intestinal, or isolated intestinal transplants.

Notes on the study in general: Levels of circulating GvH clones at their peak were associated with early post-transplant HvG declines. Detection of GvH clones occurred in recipient marrow, and some had their first appearance in ileum or blood.

Sequencing was performed with immunoSEQ multiplex PCR; in TCRdb, only in-frame clones are kept and a portion is missing. The sample contains 95,000 to 110,000 clones, roughly nine tenths of which appear only once. The input for sequencing was unstimulated CD4+ T cells sorted from spleen or lymph node cells, taken before intestinal transplant. The sequence was collected from a human donor who received an intestinal transplant.

The CDR3 region has the DNA TGTGCCACCAGCAGAGATGTGGGGCAGCCCCAGCATTTT. Protein: CATSRDVGQPQHF. V and J are TRBV15 and TRBJ1-5; no reliable D call. In germline, CDR1 is LNHNV, CDR2 YYDKDF (reference sequence). Trimming removed 0 bases at V and 7 bases at J, with 7 bases between. The CDR3 runs 13 residues.